Here is one TCR beta chain with its context. This sample stems from a study of T cell responses to AZD1222 COVID-19 vaccine. CDR1 SGHDN and CDR2 FVKESK come from the germline V gene. The CDR3 covers 14 residues. The ends lost 10 bases at V and 5 bases at J; junction bases unmatched: 11. The assay was immunoSEQ multiplex PCR, and TCRdb's table has in-frame clones only and misses some. The sample gives 140,000 to 150,000 clones, roughly 80% of which show up once; around 4.3% is in the top ten. The source was peripheral blood, collected on day 0 of MenACWY control vaccination. The clonotype comes from an adult in good health. The chain recombines TRBV14 with TRBJ2-3, with 8 bases matching TRBD1. The CDR3 loop reads CAIRLDRGGDTQYF. The CDR3 region has the DNA TGTGCCATTCGTCTTGACAGGGGAGGAGATACGCAGTATTTT.